This T cell receptor (beta chain) is drawn from a study of metastatic and nonmetastatic thyroid tumors. Via MiXCR, TCRdb re-called the PCR reads. The table includes 20,000 to 25,000 clones, less than 20% detected once. CDR1 and CDR2 (germline): KGHSH, LQKENI. Trimming cost V 1 base and J 5 bases, with 12 bases left between them. This CDR3 is 14 amino acids long. Every patient was untreated before thyroid surgery. The gene calls are TRBV18 and TRBJ2-7; D uncertain. What was sequenced was blood. The source of this sequence is a female donor with papillary thyroid cancer or a benign thyroid nodule (not recorded which). Some clones in this sample may be carry-over from other donors' samples. In nucleotides, the CDR3 is TGTGCCAGCTCACCACAGGTTGGTGGGGACGAGCAGTACTTC. Encoded protein: CASSPQVGGDEQYF.